One sample yielded the 11 T cell receptor beta chains listed below, sequenced in a study of blood T cell repertoires in COVID-19. Libraries were prepared by immunoSEQ multiplex PCR; TCRdb keeps only in-frame clonotypes and omits some of them. The sample includes 150,000 or so clones, about 74% of them seen just once. The specimen sequenced was peripheral blood. The receptors shown here come from a woman at least 80 years old with acute or convalescent COVID-19.

The chain employs TRBV3-1 (or the pseudogene TRBV3-2) and TRBJ2-3; TRBD2 matches 9 bases. This CDR3 has 18 residues. Germline CDR1 and CDR2: LGHDT and YNNKEL (reference sequence). V lost 0 bases to trimming and J lost 0 bases; unmatched junction nucleotides: 7. The CDR3 region is CASSQELASGTSTDTQYF. Here the CDR3 DNA reads TGTGCCAGCAGCCAAGAGCTGGCTAGCGGGACTAGCACAGATACGCAGTATTTT.

V is TRBV7-2 and J is TRBJ2-1; TRBD2 aligns across 7 bases. This CDR3 comprises 15 residues. CDR1 SGHTA and CDR2 FQGNSA come from the germline V gene. Unmatched junction bases numbered 9, after V lost 6 bases and J lost 4 bases. The CDR3 here is CASRPPASGYNEQFF. CDR3 coding DNA: TGTGCCAGCAGACCCCCCGCTAGCGGATACAATGAGCAGTTCTTC.

The genes are TRBV4-1 and TRBJ2-2; 7 positions agree with TRBD1. Germline assignment: CDR1 MGHRA and CDR2 YSYEKL. V was clipped by 2 bases and J by 8 bases; unmatched bases: 14. The CDR3 has 17 amino acids. The CDR3 protein is CASSQRQGLRLTGELFF. The CDR3 DNA sequence: TGCGCCAGCAGCCAACGACAGGGCCTCAGGTTGACGGGGGAGCTGTTTTTT.

The rearrangement links TRBV7-2 to TRBJ1-2; TRBD1 is a possible D gene (6 bases). The CDR3 totals 17 residues. Germline V lookup: CDR1 SGHTA, CDR2 FQGNSA. Trimming pared 0 bases from V and 8 bases from J, leaving 22 bases between. The CDR3 DNA reads as TGTGCCAGCAGCTTAGCAACAGGGCAGGGCAGGGCTAGCGGCTACACCTTC. The encoded protein is CASSLATGQGRASGYTF.

A note on this clone: Other DNA variants within this sample encode the same CDR3. The rearrangement uses TRBV5-1 and TRBJ2-5; 8 bases line up with TRBD2. The V and J ends lost 2 bases and 1 base, in that order; junction bases with no gene match: 1. CDR1 and CDR2 (germline): SGHRS, YFSETQ. The CDR3 spans 14 residues. This CDR3 is CASSLTSGQETQYF. The CDR3, as DNA: TGCGCCAGCAGCTTAACTAGCGGCCAAGAGACCCAGTACTTC.

The rearrangement joins TRBV19 to TRBJ2-2; 8 nucleotides align to TRBD1. The CDR3 covers 15 residues. Germline trimming cut 10 bases from V and 4 bases from J; bases unmatched to any gene: 11. The germline V gene encodes CDR1 LNHDA and CDR2 SQIVND (reference sequence). In nucleotides, the CDR3 is TGTGCCACCCTACCGACAGGGGCTGGCACCGGGGAGCTGTTTTTT. It translates to CATLPTGAGTGELFF.

V usage is TRBV15 and J usage is TRBJ1-6; D is unclear. The CDR3 has 16 amino acids. CDR1 is LNHNV, CDR2 YYDKDF, per germline (reference sequence). Trimming took 0 bases from V and 4 from J, leaving 10 bases between them. The CDR3 sequence: CATSRDSSGYNSPLHF. In DNA form, the CDR3 reads TGTGCCACCAGCAGAGATAGTTCCGGGTATAATTCACCCCTCCACTTT. The full variable domain, rest sourced from reference TRBV15 and TRBJ1-6, is DAMVIQNPRYQVTQFGKPVTLSCSQTLNHNVMYWYQQKSSQAPKLLFHYYDKDFNNEADTPDNFQSRRPNTSFCFLDIRSPGLGDTAMYLCATSRDSSGYNSPLHFGNGTRLTVT.

The chain employs TRBV19 and TRBJ1-2; TRBD1 matches 8 bases. V shed 5 bases, J shed 4 bases, and the junction held 9 bases outside the gene matches. The germline V gene encodes CDR1 LNHDA and CDR2 SQIVND (reference sequence). There are 15 residues in the CDR3. CDR3 loop: CASSLGTGSTYGYTF. The CDR3 DNA reads TGTGCCAGTAGTCTAGGGACAGGATCCACCTATGGCTACACCTTC.

The rearrangement uses TRBV3-1 (or the pseudogene TRBV3-2) and TRBJ1-1, with D hard to call. V lost 0 bases, J lost 1 base, and 6 bases lay in between. Germline CDR1 LGHDT, CDR2 YNNKEL (reference sequence). CDR3 length equals 14 residues. The DNA of the CDR3 is TGTGCCAGCAGCCAAGATTGGCAGAACACTGAAGCTTTCTTT. Encoded protein: CASSQDWQNTEAFF.

The chain recombines TRBV14 with TRBJ2-7; no clear D. With 0 bases removed from V and 7 bases from J, the gap between germline ends came to 10 bases. This CDR3 is 13 amino acids long. Germline loops: CDR1 SGHDN, CDR2 FVKESK. In DNA form, the CDR3 reads TGTGCCAGCAGCCAAGAATGGTCGAGGGAGCAGTACTTC. Residues: CASSQEWSREQYF.

This clone was counted a few times. This chain links TRBV28 with TRBJ1-2; 7 bases match TRBD1. The ends lost 2 bases at V and 5 bases at J; junction bases unmatched: 14. Germline lookup yields CDR1 MDHEN and CDR2 SYDVKM. The CDR3 totals 17 residues. The CDR3 DNA is TGTGCCAGCAGTTTAGGAGGAACGGGACAGCTTAAGTATGGCTACACCTTC. This translates into CASSLGGTGQLKYGYTF.